This T cell receptor beta chain was documented in a study of Graves' ophthalmopathy and Graves' hyperthyroidism. As diagnostic evidence, clinical symptoms, serum thyroxine, TRAb, thyroid ultrasound and orbital computed tomography were relied upon. The source of the PBMCs was around 10 ml of fresh peripheral blood. As concerns this clonotype: Antigen: not known.

Regarding the study as a whole: Ophthalmopathy could be told apart from stable hyperthyroidism by a 13-signature model (roughly 90% sensitivity, approximately 81% specificity).

RNA transcripts served as template for amplifying TCR beta CDR3 sequences. The workflow started with a first-round RT-PCR run with HTBI primers and then moved on to a second-round multiplex PCR. TCRdb ran MiXCR on the multiplex PCR reads and lists one entry per CDR3 protein. Among almost 750,000 distinct CDR3 sequences, 40% were seen once, and the ten largest hold about 40%. The germline V gene has CDR1 SGHNT and CDR2 YYREEE (reference sequence). The CDR3 sequence is 16 residues long. The V and J ends lost 6 bases and 4 bases, in that order; junction bases with no gene match: 15. The sequenced material came from peripheral blood. V gene TRBV5-4 combines with J gene TRBJ2-7, with TRBD2 matching 8 bases. This receptor was obtained from an adult man with Graves' ophthalmopathy. CDR3 in DNA: TGTGCCAGCAAGCACGAGAAGGCGGGGGGATGGTACGAGCAGTACTTC. Encoded protein: CASKHEKAGGWYEQYF.